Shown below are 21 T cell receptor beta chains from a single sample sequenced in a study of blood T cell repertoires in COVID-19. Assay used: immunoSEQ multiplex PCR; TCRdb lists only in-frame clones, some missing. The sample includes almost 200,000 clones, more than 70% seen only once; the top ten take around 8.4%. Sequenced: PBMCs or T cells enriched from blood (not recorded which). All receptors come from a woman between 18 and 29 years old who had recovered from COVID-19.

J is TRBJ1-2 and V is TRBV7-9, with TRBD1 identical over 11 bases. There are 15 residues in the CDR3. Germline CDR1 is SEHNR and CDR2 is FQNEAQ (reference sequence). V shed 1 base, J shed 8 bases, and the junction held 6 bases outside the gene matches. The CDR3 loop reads CASSLEGQGAVGYTF. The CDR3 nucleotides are TGTGCCAGCAGCTTAGAAGGACAGGGGGCGGTAGGCTACACCTTC.

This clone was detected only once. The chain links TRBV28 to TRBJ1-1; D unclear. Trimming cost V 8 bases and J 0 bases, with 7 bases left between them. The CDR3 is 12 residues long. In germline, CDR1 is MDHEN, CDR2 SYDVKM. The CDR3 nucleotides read TGTGCCAGCTCCAGTATGAACACTGAAGCTTTCTTT. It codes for CASSSMNTEAFF.

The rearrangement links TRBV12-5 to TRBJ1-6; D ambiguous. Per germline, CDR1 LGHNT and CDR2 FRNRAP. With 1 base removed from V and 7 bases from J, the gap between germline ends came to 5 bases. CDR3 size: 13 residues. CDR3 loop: CASGLEPNSPLHF. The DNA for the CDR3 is TGTGCTAGTGGTTTGGAGCCGAATTCACCCCTCCACTTT.

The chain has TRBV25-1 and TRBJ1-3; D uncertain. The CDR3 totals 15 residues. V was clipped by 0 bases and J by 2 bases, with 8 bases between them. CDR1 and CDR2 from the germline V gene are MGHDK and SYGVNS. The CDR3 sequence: CASSEYSVAGNTIYF. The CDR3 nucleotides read TGTGCCAGCAGTGAATATTCGGTAGCTGGAAACACCATATATTTT.

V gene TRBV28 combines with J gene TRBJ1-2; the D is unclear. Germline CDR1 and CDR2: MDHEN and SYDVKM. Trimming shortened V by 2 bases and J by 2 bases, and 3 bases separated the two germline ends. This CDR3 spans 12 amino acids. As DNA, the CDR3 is TGTGCCAGCAGTTTACAAAACTATGGCTACACCTTC. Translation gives CASSLQNYGYTF.

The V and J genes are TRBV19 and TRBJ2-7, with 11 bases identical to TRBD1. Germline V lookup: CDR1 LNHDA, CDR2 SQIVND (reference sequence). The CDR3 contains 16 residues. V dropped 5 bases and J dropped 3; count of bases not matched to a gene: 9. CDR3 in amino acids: CASSLTPGQGVYEQYF. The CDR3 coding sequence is TGTGCCAGTAGTTTAACTCCGGGACAGGGGGTCTACGAGCAGTACTTC.

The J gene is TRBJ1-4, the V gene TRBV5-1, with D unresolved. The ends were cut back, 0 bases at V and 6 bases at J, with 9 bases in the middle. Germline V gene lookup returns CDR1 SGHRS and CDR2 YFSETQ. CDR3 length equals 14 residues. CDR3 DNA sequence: TGCGCCAGCAGCTTGGCGGGGAGTTATGAAAAACTGTTTTTT. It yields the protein CASSLAGSYEKLFF.

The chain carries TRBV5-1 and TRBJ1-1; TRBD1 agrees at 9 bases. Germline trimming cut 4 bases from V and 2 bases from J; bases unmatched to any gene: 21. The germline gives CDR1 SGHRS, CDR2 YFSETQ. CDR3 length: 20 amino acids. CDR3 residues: CASSTPSDRDREHTNTEAFF. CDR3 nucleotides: TGCGCCAGCAGCACCCCATCCGACCGGGACAGGGAGCATACTAACACTGAAGCTTTCTTT.

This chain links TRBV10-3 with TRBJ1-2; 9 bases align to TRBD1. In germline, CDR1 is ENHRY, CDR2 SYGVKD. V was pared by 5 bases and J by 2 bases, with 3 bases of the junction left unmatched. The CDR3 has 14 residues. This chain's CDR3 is CAISTGQGNYGYTF. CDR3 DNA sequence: TGTGCCATCAGTACGGGACAGGGAAACTATGGCTACACCTTC.

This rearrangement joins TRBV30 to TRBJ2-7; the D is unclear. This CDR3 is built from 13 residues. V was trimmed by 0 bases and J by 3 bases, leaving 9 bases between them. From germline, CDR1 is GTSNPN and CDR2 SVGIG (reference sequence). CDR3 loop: CAWSVSTSYEQYF. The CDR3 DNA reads TGTGCCTGGAGTGTGTCCACGAGCTACGAGCAGTACTTC.

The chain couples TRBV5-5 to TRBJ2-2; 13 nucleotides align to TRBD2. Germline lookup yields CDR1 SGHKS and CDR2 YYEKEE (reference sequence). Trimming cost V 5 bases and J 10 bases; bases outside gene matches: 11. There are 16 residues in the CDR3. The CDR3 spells CASRPTSGGGSVELFF. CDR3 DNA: TGTGCCAGCAGACCCACTAGCGGGGGGGGCTCCGTGGAGCTGTTTTTT.

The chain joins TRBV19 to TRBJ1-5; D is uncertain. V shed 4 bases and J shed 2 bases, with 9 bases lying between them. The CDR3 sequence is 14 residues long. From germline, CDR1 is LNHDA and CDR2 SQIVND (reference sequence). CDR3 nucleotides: TGTGCCAGTAGTAACCCCGGGGGCAATCAGCCCCAGCATTTT. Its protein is CASSNPGGNQPQHF.

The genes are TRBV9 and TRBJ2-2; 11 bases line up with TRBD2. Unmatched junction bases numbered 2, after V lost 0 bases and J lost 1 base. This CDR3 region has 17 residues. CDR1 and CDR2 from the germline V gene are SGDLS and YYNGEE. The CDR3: CASSVALAGGNTGELFF. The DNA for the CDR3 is TGTGCCAGCAGCGTAGCCCTAGCGGGGGGGAACACCGGGGAGCTGTTTTTT.

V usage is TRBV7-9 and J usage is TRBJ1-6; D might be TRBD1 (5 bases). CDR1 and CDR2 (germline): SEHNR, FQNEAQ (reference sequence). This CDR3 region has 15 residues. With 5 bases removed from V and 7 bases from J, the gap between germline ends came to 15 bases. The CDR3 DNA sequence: TGTGCCAGCAGCCGGAAGACAGACCTCAATTCACCCCTCCACTTT. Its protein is CASSRKTDLNSPLHF.

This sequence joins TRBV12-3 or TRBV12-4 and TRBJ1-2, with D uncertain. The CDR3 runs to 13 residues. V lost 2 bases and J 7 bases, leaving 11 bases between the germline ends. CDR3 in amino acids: CASSLSAARGYTF. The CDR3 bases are TGTGCCAGCAGTTTATCGGCAGCGCGTGGCTACACCTTC.

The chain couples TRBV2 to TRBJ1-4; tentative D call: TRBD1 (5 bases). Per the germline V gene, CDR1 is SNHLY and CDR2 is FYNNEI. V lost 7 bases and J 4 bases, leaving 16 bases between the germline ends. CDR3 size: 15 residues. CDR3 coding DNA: TGTGCCAGCAACCCTGGGGGGATAATTAATGAAAAACTGTTTTTT. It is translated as CASNPGGIINEKLFF.

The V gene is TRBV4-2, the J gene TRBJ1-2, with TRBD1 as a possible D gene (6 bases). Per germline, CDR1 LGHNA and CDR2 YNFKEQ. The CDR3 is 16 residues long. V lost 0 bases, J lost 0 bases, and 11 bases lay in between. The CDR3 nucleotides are TGTGCCAGCAGCCAAGAAGAGCGGGGGCCTAACTATGGCTACACCTTC. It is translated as CASSQEERGPNYGYTF.

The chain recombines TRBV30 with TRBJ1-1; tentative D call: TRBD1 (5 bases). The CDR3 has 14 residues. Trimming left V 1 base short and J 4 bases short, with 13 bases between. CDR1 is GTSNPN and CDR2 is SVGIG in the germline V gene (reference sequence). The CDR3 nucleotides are TGTGCCTGGAGTGAGGACACCGAAATCACTGAAGCTTTCTTT. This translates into CAWSEDTEITEAFF.

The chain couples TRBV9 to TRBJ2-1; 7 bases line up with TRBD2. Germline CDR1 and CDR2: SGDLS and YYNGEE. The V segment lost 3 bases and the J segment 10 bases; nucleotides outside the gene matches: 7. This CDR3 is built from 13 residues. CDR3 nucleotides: TGTGCCAGCAGCGAGTCGGGGGGTTGGGAGCAGTTCTTC. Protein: CASSESGGWEQFF.

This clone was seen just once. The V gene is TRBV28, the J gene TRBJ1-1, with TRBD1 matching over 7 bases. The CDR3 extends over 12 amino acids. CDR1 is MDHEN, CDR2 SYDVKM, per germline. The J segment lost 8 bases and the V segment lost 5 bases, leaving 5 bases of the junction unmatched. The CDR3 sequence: CASSGGQLEAFF. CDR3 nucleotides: TGTGCCAGCAGTGGGGGACAGTTAGAAGCTTTCTTT.

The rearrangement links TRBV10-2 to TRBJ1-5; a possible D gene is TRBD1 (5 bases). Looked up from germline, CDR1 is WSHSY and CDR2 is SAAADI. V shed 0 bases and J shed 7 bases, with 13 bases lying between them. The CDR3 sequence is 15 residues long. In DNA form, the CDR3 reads TGCGCCAGCAGTGAGTCGGGAAGGGGAAACCAGCCCCAGCATTTT. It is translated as CASSESGRGNQPQHF.